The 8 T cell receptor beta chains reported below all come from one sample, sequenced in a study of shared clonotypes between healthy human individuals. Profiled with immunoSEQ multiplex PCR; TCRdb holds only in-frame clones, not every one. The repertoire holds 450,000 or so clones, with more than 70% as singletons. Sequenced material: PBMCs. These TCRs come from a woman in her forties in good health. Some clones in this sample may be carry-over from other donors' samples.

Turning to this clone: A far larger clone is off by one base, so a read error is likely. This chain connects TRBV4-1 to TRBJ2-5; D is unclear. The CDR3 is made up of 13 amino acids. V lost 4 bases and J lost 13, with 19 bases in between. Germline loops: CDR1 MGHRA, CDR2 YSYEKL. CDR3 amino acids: CASSLAVPYERYF. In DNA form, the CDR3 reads TGCGCCAGCAGCCTTGCGGTACCCTACGAGCGGTACTTC.

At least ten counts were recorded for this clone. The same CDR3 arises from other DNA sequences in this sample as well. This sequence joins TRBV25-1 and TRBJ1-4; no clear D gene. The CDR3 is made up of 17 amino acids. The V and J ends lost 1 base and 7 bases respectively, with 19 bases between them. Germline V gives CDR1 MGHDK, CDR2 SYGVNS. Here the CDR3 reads CASSEFGKVARSEKLFF. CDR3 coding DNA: TGTGCCAGCAGTGAATTCGGCAAAGTAGCGAGAAGTGAAAAACTGTTTTTT.

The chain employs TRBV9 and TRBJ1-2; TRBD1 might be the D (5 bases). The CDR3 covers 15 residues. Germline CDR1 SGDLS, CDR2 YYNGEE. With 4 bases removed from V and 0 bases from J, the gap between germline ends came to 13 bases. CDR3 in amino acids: CASSLTGQPNYGYTF. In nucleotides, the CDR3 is TGTGCCAGCAGCCTAACAGGACAACCTAACTATGGCTACACCTTC.

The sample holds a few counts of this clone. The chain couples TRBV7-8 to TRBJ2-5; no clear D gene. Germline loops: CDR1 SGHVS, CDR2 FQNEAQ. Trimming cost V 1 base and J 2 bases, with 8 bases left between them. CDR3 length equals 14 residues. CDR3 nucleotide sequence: TGTGCCAGCAGCTTAGTTCTGGCGCAAGAGACCCAGTACTTC. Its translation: CASSLVLAQETQYF.

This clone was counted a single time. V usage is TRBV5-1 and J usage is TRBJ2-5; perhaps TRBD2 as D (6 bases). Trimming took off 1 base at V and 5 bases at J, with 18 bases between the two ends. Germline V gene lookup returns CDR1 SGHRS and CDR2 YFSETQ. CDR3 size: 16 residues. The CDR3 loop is CASSLQTSGVWETQYF. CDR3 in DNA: TGCGCCAGCAGCTTGCAGACTAGTGGGGTTTGGGAGACCCAGTACTTC.

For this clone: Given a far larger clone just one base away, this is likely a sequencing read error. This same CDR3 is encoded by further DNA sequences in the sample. The CDR3 DNA is TGTGCCAGTAGCTTGGCCTCGTCGGGCAATGAGCAGTTCTTC. It specifies CASSLASSGNEQFF. The chain employs TRBV7-9 and TRBJ2-1; D is unresolved. The CDR3 contains 14 residues. Germline V gene sequence: CDR1 SEHNR, CDR2 FQNEAQ (reference sequence).

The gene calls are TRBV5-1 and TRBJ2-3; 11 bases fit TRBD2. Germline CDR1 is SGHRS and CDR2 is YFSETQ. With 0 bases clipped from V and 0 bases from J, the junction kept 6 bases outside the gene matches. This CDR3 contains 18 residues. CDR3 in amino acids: CASSLEASGRLSTDTQYF. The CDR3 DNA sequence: TGCGCCAGCAGCTTGGAGGCTAGCGGGAGGCTTAGCACAGATACGCAGTATTTT.

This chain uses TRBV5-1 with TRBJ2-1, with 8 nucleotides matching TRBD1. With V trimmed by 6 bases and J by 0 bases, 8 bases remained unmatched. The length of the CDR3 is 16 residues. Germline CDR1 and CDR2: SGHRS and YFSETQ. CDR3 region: CASTQGAQSSYNEQFF. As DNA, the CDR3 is TGCGCCAGCACCCAGGGGGCTCAGAGCTCCTACAATGAGCAGTTCTTC. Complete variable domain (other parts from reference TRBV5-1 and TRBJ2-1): KAGVTQTPRYLIKTRGQQVTLSCSPISGHRSVSWYQQTPGQGLQFLFEYFSETQRNKGNFPGRFSGRQFSNSRSEMNVSTLELGDSALYLCASTQGAQSSYNEQFFGPGTRLTVL.